This entry concerns a single T cell receptor beta chain. The data stem from a study of blood T cell repertoires in COVID-19. Study details: The study drew acute and convalescent COVID-19 samples from the United States, Italy and Spain.

Seattle researchers signed up patients amid active infection and tracked them longitudinally. In the source study's methods: How many nucleated cells were present was estimated from reference gene primer amplification. Here immunoSEQ multiplex PCR was the method, and the copy in TCRdb shows in-frame clones only, minus some. V and J calls and clone size are as listed in that table; D and trimming were resolved from the DNA. The sample lists around 290,000 clones, 80% to 90% occurring once. CDR3 length: 14 amino acids. The V and J ends lost 1 base and 6 bases, in that order; junction bases with no gene match: 4. Germline CDR1 LNHNV, CDR2 YYDKDF (reference sequence).

The V and J genes are TRBV15 and TRBJ2-3; 7 positions match TRBD2. The TCR comes from a woman aged 70 to 79 with COVID-19, enrolled during active disease. Sequencing was carried out using peripheral blood. The CDR3 loop reads CATSRGLASDTQYF. The CDR3 DNA reads as TGTGCCACCAGCAGAGGACTAGCCTCCGATACGCAGTATTTT.